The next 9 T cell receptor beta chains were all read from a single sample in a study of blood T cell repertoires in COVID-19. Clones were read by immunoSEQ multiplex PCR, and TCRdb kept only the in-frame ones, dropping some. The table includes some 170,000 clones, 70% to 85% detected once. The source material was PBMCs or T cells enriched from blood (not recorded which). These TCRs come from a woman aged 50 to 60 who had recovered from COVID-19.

The CDR3 protein is CASRPLGGTEAFF. CDR3 sequence (DNA): TGTGCCAGCCGCCCCTTAGGGGGCACTGAAGCTTTCTTT. The chain employs TRBV27 and TRBJ1-1, with a weak D call TRBD1 (6 bases). This CDR3 has 13 residues. Germline assignment: CDR1 MNHEY and CDR2 SMNVEV (reference sequence). V lost 8 bases to trimming and J lost 4 bases, with 14 bases between them.

CDR3 residues: CASSFHGGGDRGGEQYF. DNA for the CDR3: TGTGCCAGCAGCTTCCATGGTGGTGGAGACAGGGGGGGAGAGCAGTACTTC. The rearrangement uses TRBV7-9 and TRBJ2-7; 9 bases agree with TRBD1. The CDR3 sequence is 17 residues long. The germline V gene has CDR1 SEHNR and CDR2 FQNEAQ (reference sequence). Trimming removed 3 bases from V and 7 bases from J; junction bases left unmatched: 16.

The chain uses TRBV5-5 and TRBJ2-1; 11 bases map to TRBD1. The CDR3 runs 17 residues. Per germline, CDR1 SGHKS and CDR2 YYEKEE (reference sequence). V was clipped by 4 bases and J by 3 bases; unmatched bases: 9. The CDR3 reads CASSPPGQGVFYNEQFF. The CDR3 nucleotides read TGTGCCAGCAGCCCGCCGGGACAGGGGGTGTTCTACAATGAGCAGTTCTTC.

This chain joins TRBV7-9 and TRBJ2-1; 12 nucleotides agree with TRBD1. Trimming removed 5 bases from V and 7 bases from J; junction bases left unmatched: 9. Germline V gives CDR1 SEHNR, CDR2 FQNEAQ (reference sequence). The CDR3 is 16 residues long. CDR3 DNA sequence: TGTGCCAGCAGCGGACCCGGGACAGGGGGCTTTAATGAGCAGTTCTTC. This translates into CASSGPGTGGFNEQFF. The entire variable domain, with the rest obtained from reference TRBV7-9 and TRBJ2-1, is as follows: DTGVSQNPRHKITKRGQNVTFRCDPISEHNRLYWYRQTLGQGPEFLTYFQNEAQLEKSRLLSDRFSAERPKGSFSTLEIQRTEQGDSAMYLCASSGPGTGGFNEQFFGPGTRLTVL.

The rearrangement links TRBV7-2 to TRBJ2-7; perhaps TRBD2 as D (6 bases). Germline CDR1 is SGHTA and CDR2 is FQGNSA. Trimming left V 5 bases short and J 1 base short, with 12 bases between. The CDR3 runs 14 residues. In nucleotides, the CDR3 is TGTGCCAGCAGCCCTCGGGGGTCATCCTACGAGCAGTACTTC. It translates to CASSPRGSSYEQYF.

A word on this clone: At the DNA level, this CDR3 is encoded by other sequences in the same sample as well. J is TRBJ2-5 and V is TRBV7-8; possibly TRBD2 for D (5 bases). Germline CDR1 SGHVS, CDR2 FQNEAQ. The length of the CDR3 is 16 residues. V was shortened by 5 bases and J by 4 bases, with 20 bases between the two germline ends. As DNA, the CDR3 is TGTGCCAGCAGCCCCCGCCTGACTACGGTGGGAGAGACCCAGTACTTC. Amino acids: CASSPRLTTVGETQYF.

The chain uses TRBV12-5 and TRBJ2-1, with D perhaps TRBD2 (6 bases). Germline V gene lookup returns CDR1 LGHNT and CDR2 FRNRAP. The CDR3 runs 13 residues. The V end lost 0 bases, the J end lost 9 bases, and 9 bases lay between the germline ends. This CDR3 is CASGLVGGFEQFF. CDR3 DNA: TGTGCTAGTGGTTTGGTTGGGGGGTTTGAGCAGTTCTTC.

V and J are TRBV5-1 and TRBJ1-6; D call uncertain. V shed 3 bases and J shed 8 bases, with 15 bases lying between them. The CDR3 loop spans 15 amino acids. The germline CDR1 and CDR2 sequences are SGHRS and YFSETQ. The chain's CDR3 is CASSSHPVRDSPLHF. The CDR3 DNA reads TGCGCCAGCAGCTCCCACCCGGTACGGGATTCACCCCTCCACTTT.

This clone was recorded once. The CDR3 DNA follows: TGTGCCAACCGGGGGGGAGAGCGGGAGGCATACAATGAGCAGTTCTTC. Amino acid sequence: CANRGGEREAYNEQFF. The chain combines TRBV7-6 with TRBJ2-1, with 9 bases lining up with TRBD2. V dropped 10 bases and J dropped 4; count of bases not matched to a gene: 14. The length of the CDR3 is 16 residues. Germline values: CDR1 SGHVS, CDR2 FNYEAQ.